The next 4 T cell receptor beta chains were all read from a single sample in a study of blood T cells in healthy people across ages. Using a J-beta primer mix together with a sample-barcoded 5' primer, a second PCR was run for about 7 to 12 cycles. TCRdb re-analysed the 5' RACE reads in MiXCR, keeping a single row per CDR3 protein. The repertoire includes fewer than 800,000 distinct CDR3 sequences, 45% to 50% of them detected once, and 30% to 40% sits in the top ten. Material for sequencing was blood. Receptors were obtained from a woman in her sixties or seventies in good health.

J is TRBJ2-1 and V is TRBV6-1; 16 positions agree with TRBD2. Trimming removed 4 bases from V and 8 bases from J; junction bases left unmatched: 8. The CDR3 is made up of 17 amino acids. Germline lookup yields CDR1 MNHNS and CDR2 SASEGT. This CDR3 reads CASSVGTSGRALDEQFF. The CDR3 DNA follows: TGTGCCAGCAGTGTGGGGACTAGCGGGAGGGCCTTGGATGAGCAGTTCTTC.

The rearrangement joins TRBV5-5 to TRBJ2-7; D call uncertain. The J call may be mistaken, given a closer DNA end match to TRBJ2-4. Germline CDR1 and CDR2: SGHKS and YYEKEE (reference sequence). The CDR3 contains 11 residues. CDR3 region: CASSTEDIQYF. Here the CDR3 DNA reads TGTGCCAGCTCCACTGAGGACATTCAGTACTTC.

The chain uses TRBV10-3 and TRBJ2-4; 8 positions agree with TRBD1. The J call may be mistaken, given a closer DNA end match to TRBJ2-7. Germline V gene lookup returns CDR1 ENHRY and CDR2 SYGVKD. This CDR3 is 14 amino acids long. The DNA of the CDR3 is TGTGCCATCAGTCCCGGACAGGGAGTAAGCGAGCAGTACTTC. Its translation is CAISPGQGVSEQYF.

The chain employs TRBV30 and TRBJ1-5; no definite D call. The CDR3 totals 13 residues. V lost 2 bases to trimming and J lost 3 bases, with 8 bases between them. The germline V gene encodes CDR1 GTSNPN and CDR2 SVGIG (reference sequence). The CDR3 DNA is TGTGCCTGGAGTCCGGCAGTCAATCAGCCCCAGCATTTT. The encoded protein is CAWSPAVNQPQHF. The complete variable domain, with remaining parts taken from reference TRBV30 and TRBJ1-5, reads SQTIHQWPATLVQPVGSPLSLECTVEGTSNPNLYWYRQAAGRGLQLLFYSVGIGQISSEVPQNLSASRPQDRQFILSSKKLLLSDSGFYLCAWSPAVNQPQHFGDGTRLSIL.